These 21 T cell receptor beta chains were all obtained from the same sample, sequenced in a study of cytomegalovirus exposure and HLA in healthy donors. The data were produced by immunoSEQ multiplex PCR, yet TCRdb's version contains in-frame clones alone and is incomplete. Seen here are around 190,000 clones, 85% observed once, and the top ten hold about 16%. What was sequenced was PBMCs. The source is a man aged 18 to 29 in good health and CMV-seropositive.

The chain combines TRBV30 with TRBJ2-2; perhaps TRBD1 as D (5 bases). V was cut by 7 bases and J by 2 bases, with 11 bases left in between. The CDR3 sequence is 13 residues long. Germline V CDR1 and CDR2: GTSNPN, SVGIG (reference sequence). This CDR3 reads CASSTVNTGELFF. CDR3 bases: TGTGCCTCCTCGACAGTTAACACCGGGGAGCTGTTTTTT.

V gene TRBV28 combines with J gene TRBJ2-7, with 9 bases lining up with TRBD1. CDR1 is MDHEN, CDR2 SYDVKM, per germline. Unmatched junction bases numbered 12, after V lost 8 bases and J lost 1 base. The CDR3 spans 16 residues. CDR3 region: CASGNYTGTGSYEQYF. CDR3 DNA sequence: TGTGCCAGCGGAAACTATACCGGGACAGGGTCCTACGAGCAGTACTTC.

The V gene is TRBV29-1, the J gene TRBJ2-3; TRBD2 matches at 11 bases. J gave up 2 bases and V 6 bases, and 10 bases lay outside the gene matches. The germline V gene has CDR1 SQVTM and CDR2 ANQGSEA. This CDR3 contains 16 residues. The CDR3 DNA reads TGCAGCGTGACCCGCTTACTAGCGGGGGACACAGATACGCAGTATTTT. Encoded protein: CSVTRLLAGDTDTQYF.

This chain's CDR3 is CASSLGGGEGYTF. CDR3 sequence (DNA): TGTGCCAGCAGCTTAGGAGGGGGCGAGGGCTACACCTTC. The J gene is TRBJ1-2, the V gene TRBV11-2; 7 bases align to TRBD1. The CDR3 consists of 13 residues. Germline CDR1 reads SGHAT; CDR2 reads FQNNGV. Trimming at V came to 1 base and at J to 8 bases, leaving 4 bases not matched to a gene.

The chain couples TRBV5-1 to TRBJ2-7; D not resolved. The CDR3 consists of 12 residues. Per germline, CDR1 SGHRS and CDR2 YFSETQ. The V end lost 2 bases, the J end lost 0 bases, and 3 bases lay between the germline ends. CDR3 nucleotides: TGCGCCAGCAGCTTCAGCTCCTACGAGCAGTACTTC. As protein: CASSFSSYEQYF.

This chain's CDR3 is CASRPDSSTGELFF. CDR3 in DNA: TGCGCCAGCAGGCCGGACTCGTCCACCGGGGAGCTGTTTTTT. This chain links TRBV5-1 with TRBJ2-2, with a possible D match to TRBD2 (5 bases). This CDR3 region has 14 residues. Germline V gene sequence: CDR1 SGHRS, CDR2 YFSETQ. Trimming took off 5 bases at V and 4 bases at J, with 12 bases between the two ends.

The J gene is TRBJ2-7, the V gene TRBV27; D is uncertain. V was pared by 3 bases and J by 3 bases, with 9 bases between. Germline loops: CDR1 MNHEY, CDR2 SMNVEV (reference sequence). This CDR3 is 13 amino acids long. In DNA, the CDR3 is TGTGCCAGCAGTTTTGGGCACTTCTACGAGCAGTACTTC. Its protein is CASSFGHFYEQYF.

The rearrangement joins TRBV6-5 to TRBJ2-1; tentatively, D is TRBD2 (6 bases). V lost 8 bases and J lost 5, with 13 bases in between. The CDR3 runs to 13 residues. CDR1 is MNHEY and CDR2 is SVGAGI in the germline V gene. The chain's CDR3 is CASSLAPNNEQFF. For the CDR3, the DNA is TGTGCCAGCTCTCTAGCGCCTAACAATGAGCAGTTCTTC.

The chain is built from TRBV6-1 and TRBJ2-3, with 9 bases matching TRBD2. CDR3 size: 15 residues. Germline V gene sequence: CDR1 MNHNS, CDR2 SASEGT. The junction had 3 bases not matched to a gene; V was cut back by 1 base and J by 4 bases. The CDR3: CASSEGRGGADTQYF. The CDR3, as DNA: TGTGCCAGCAGTGAAGGTCGCGGGGGGGCAGATACGCAGTATTTT.

This rearrangement joins TRBV11-3 to TRBJ2-7; D call uncertain. Germline CDR1 is SGHNT and CDR2 is YENEEA. The V end lost 1 base, the J end lost 1 base, and 14 bases lay between the germline ends. CDR3 length: 16 amino acids. CDR3 sequence (DNA): TGTGCCAGCAGCTTAGTTCGACACAGAATGTCCTACGAGCAGTACTTC. It encodes CASSLVRHRMSYEQYF.

This clone was detected only once. This chain uses TRBV14 with TRBJ1-2; 8 nucleotides align to TRBD1. The CDR3 spans 16 residues. Germline CDR1 SGHDN, CDR2 FVKESK. The J segment lost 6 bases and the V segment lost 0 bases, leaving 9 bases of the junction unmatched. The CDR3 here is CASSQDDPQGADGYTF. The CDR3 bases are TGTGCCAGCAGCCAAGATGATCCCCAGGGGGCGGATGGCTACACCTTC.

J is TRBJ2-7 and V is TRBV23-1; 7 bases line up with TRBD1. TRBV23-1 is classed as an ORF, of uncertain function. This CDR3 is built from 14 residues. Trimming took 2 bases from V and 3 from J; bases not matched to a gene: 4. The CDR3 spells CASSQMDRIYEQYF. CDR3 sequence (DNA): TGCGCCAGCAGTCAAATGGACAGGATCTACGAGCAGTACTTC.

The chain carries TRBV11-2 and TRBJ1-2, with TRBD1 matching 8 bases. V lost 5 bases to trimming and J lost 7 bases; unmatched junction nucleotides: 9. Germline loops: CDR1 SGHAT, CDR2 FQNNGV. The CDR3 covers 14 residues. The CDR3 here is CASSNTGGTGGYTF. The CDR3 bases are TGTGCCAGCAGCAACACAGGGGGAACCGGTGGCTACACCTTC.

The J gene is TRBJ2-7, the V gene TRBV5-4; tentatively, D is TRBD2 (6 bases). Germline values: CDR1 SGHNT, CDR2 YYREEE (reference sequence). The CDR3 has 14 amino acids. Trimming shortened V by 5 bases and J by 0 bases, and 12 bases separated the two germline ends. The CDR3 region is CASSKSGLSYEQYF. The CDR3 DNA follows: TGTGCCAGCAGTAAGTCGGGACTCTCCTACGAGCAGTACTTC.

The CDR3 nucleotides read TGTGCCAGCAGCTTGGGACAGGGGGGATCCCAAGAGACCCAGTACTTC. It is translated as CASSLGQGGSQETQYF. This chain joins TRBV5-8 and TRBJ2-5; 9 bases map to TRBD1. The V gene's germline CDR1 is SGHTS and CDR2 YDEGEE. After removal of 0 bases from V and 1 base from J, the junction contained 4 bases not matched to a gene. This CDR3 has 16 residues.

The chain uses TRBV4-1 and TRBJ2-3; 10 bases are a match to TRBD2. Germline CDR1 reads MGHRA; CDR2 reads YSYEKL. V lost 0 bases and J lost 10; bases outside the gene matches: 10. CDR3 length: 16 residues. CDR3 coding DNA: TGCGCCAGCAGCCAAGATACCCACCCAGCGGGAGGGGCGCAGTATTTT. Protein product: CASSQDTHPAGGAQYF.

Note on this clone: Other nucleotide sequences from this sample produce the same CDR3. The chain carries TRBV7-9 and TRBJ2-7; no definite D call. Trimming stripped 5 bases from V and 1 base from J, with 6 bases between. CDR3 size: 12 residues. CDR1 SEHNR and CDR2 FQNEAQ come from the germline V gene (reference sequence). CDR3 in DNA: TGTGCCAGCAGCCCTAATTCCTACGAGCAGTACTTC. This sequence encodes CASSPNSYEQYF.

The chain couples TRBV4-2 to TRBJ2-3; TRBD2 matches 13 bases. Trimming at V came to 1 base and at J to 0 bases, leaving 7 bases not matched to a gene. The germline V gene has CDR1 LGHNA and CDR2 YNFKEQ. The CDR3 runs to 19 residues. The CDR3 region has the DNA TGTGCCAGCAGCCAAGGACTAGCGGGAGGAGGGACTAGCACAGATACGCAGTATTTT. It translates to CASSQGLAGGGTSTDTQYF.

The rearrangement joins TRBV2 to TRBJ2-1; 7 nucleotides line up with TRBD2. V trimming: 5 bases; J trimming: 5 bases; junction bases outside the gene matches: 9. The CDR3 totals 15 residues. Germline V CDR1 and CDR2: SNHLY, FYNNEI. CDR3: CASSRGGSKNNEQFF. The CDR3 bases are TGTGCCAGCAGTCGGGGAGGGAGTAAGAACAATGAGCAGTTCTTC.

The chain combines TRBV28 with TRBJ2-1; 8 bases match TRBD2. CDR1 is MDHEN and CDR2 is SYDVKM in the germline V gene. The CDR3 has 14 residues. The CDR3 reads CASRGAGGRNEQFF. The DNA of the CDR3 is TGTGCTTCGAGGGGCGCGGGAGGACGCAATGAGCAGTTCTTC.

The table lists this clone with a count of one. This chain connects TRBV7-8 to TRBJ1-3; TRBD1 aligns across 10 bases. V lost 5 bases and J lost 4; bases outside the gene matches: 5. CDR1 and CDR2 from the germline V gene are SGHVS and FQNEAQ. The CDR3 length is 15 residues. CDR3 in DNA: TGTGCCAGCAGCCTGGACAGGGGGGGAGGAAACACCATATATTTT. Residues: CASSLDRGGGNTIYF.